This passage covers 12 T cell receptor beta chains from one sample sequenced in a study of T-cell memory formation after mild COVID-19. MiXCR, run by TCRdb on the 5' RACE reads, gives a single entry per CDR3 protein. The table includes just over 350,000 distinct CDR3 sequences, roughly an eighth detected once. The sequencing sample was made of PBMCs or a T cell subset sorted from them (not recorded which). The receptors originated from a man between 18 and 35 years old who had mild COVID-19 (a few samples of this study predate the infection). Cell type and time point are not known.

This sequence joins TRBV29-1 and TRBJ2-4, with D maybe TRBD1 (6 bases). V was trimmed by 0 bases and J by 11 bases, leaving 17 bases between them. CDR1 SQVTM and CDR2 ANQGSEA come from the germline V gene. The CDR3 is made up of 14 amino acids. The CDR3 here is CSVEDGAGESVQYF. CDR3 sequence (DNA): TGCAGCGTTGAAGATGGGGCAGGGGAGTCGGTTCAGTACTTC.

This clonotype showed up many times. The chain recombines TRBV5-6 with TRBJ2-7; weak D call: TRBD1 (6 bases). CDR3 length equals 13 residues. Trimming removed 3 bases at V and 3 bases at J, with 10 bases between. Looked up from germline, CDR1 is SGHDT and CDR2 is YYEEEE. CDR3 protein: CASSSTGNYEQYV. The CDR3 DNA follows: TGTGCCAGCAGCTCCACAGGGAACTACGAGCAGTACGTC.

This chain uses TRBV4-3 with TRBJ2-3, with 7 bases lining up with TRBD1. V lost 3 bases and J lost 0; bases outside the gene matches: 6. Germline values: CDR1 LGHNA, CDR2 YSLEER. This CDR3 contains 16 residues. The CDR3 is CASSHPGTASTDTQYF. The DNA of the CDR3 is TGCGCCAGCAGCCACCCCGGGACAGCAAGCACAGATACGCAGTATTTT.

This clonotype turned up a few times. The chain combines TRBV4-3 with TRBJ1-2, with D tentatively TRBD1 (5 bases). This CDR3 spans 15 amino acids. Germline V gene sequence: CDR1 LGHNA, CDR2 YSLEER. Deletions cut 2 bases from V and 3 bases from J, with 13 bases between. Here the CDR3 reads CASSQLADSYYGYTF. The CDR3 coding sequence is TGCGCCAGCAGCCAATTAGCTGACAGCTACTATGGCTACACCTTC.

This clonotype came up a few times. This chain connects TRBV7-2 to TRBJ1-6; possible D gene TRBD1, 5 bases. Trimming left V 5 bases short and J 7 bases short, with 21 bases between. In germline, CDR1 is SGHTA, CDR2 FQGNSA. The CDR3 sequence is 17 residues long. CDR3 loop: CASSPRGSGPGNSPLHF. The CDR3 DNA reads as TGTGCCAGCAGCCCCCGGGGGTCAGGCCCAGGGAATTCACCCCTCCACTTT.

This clonotype has a count of ten or more. This chain joins TRBV12-3 or TRBV12-4 and TRBJ2-7; 8 bases fit TRBD1. The V gene end was trimmed by 3 bases and the J gene end by 0 bases; junction bases not matched to a gene: 4. The CDR3 extends over 15 amino acids. The DNA of the CDR3 is TGTGCCAGCAGTTTCGCACAGGGGGTCTCCTACGAGCAGTACTTC. This codes for CASSFAQGVSYEQYF.

The CDR3 protein is CSVERLAGGILAKNIQYF. Written as DNA, the CDR3 is TGCAGCGTTGAGCGACTAGCGGGGGGAATTCTAGCCAAAAACATTCAGTACTTC. The V and J genes are TRBV29-1 and TRBJ2-4; 13 positions agree with TRBD2. J was trimmed by 0 bases and V by 3 bases; bases with no gene match: 8. There are 18 residues in the CDR3. CDR1 SQVTM and CDR2 ANQGSEA come from the germline V gene.

V usage is TRBV7-9 and J usage is TRBJ1-1, with TRBD1 matching 10 bases. The germline gives CDR1 SEHNR, CDR2 FQNEAQ (reference sequence). The CDR3 contains 15 residues. With V trimmed by 7 bases and J by 1 base, 6 bases remained unmatched. Written as DNA, the CDR3 is TGTGCCAGCACCCAAAGACAGGGGGCGAACACTGAAGCTTTCTTT. The encoded protein is CASTQRQGANTEAFF.

The rearrangement links TRBV28 to TRBJ2-1; 9 bases map to TRBD1. CDR3 length equals 13 residues. CDR1 MDHEN and CDR2 SYDVKM come from the germline V gene. J was trimmed by 7 bases and V by 6 bases; bases with no gene match: 4. CDR3 protein: CASRNRGQNEQFF. Written as DNA, the CDR3 is TGTGCCAGCAGGAACAGGGGGCAGAATGAGCAGTTCTTC.

This clonotype has a count of ten or more. V usage is TRBV12-3 or TRBV12-4 and J usage is TRBJ2-5; D remains ambiguous. The V and J ends lost 8 bases and 0 bases respectively, with 7 bases between them. The CDR3 has 12 amino acids. The CDR3 coding sequence is TGTGCCAGCGGGCTAGACCAAGAGACCCAGTACTTC. Its protein is CASGLDQETQYF.

This clonotype turned up a few times. This chain links TRBV27 with TRBJ1-1; D perhaps matches TRBD1 (6 bases). V gave up 6 bases and J gave up 11 bases, with 16 bases separating them. This CDR3 has 12 residues. Germline V lookup: CDR1 MNHEY, CDR2 SMNVEV (reference sequence). The CDR3 reads CASSYLQGPAFF. CDR3 nucleotides: TGTGCCAGCAGCTATCTACAGGGCCCGGCTTTCTTT.

V gene TRBV4-2 combines with J gene TRBJ1-3; tentatively, D is TRBD1 (5 bases). CDR1 is LGHNA and CDR2 is YNFKEQ in the germline V gene. Trimming left V 2 bases short and J 2 bases short, with 10 bases between. The CDR3 is 15 residues long. This chain's CDR3 is CASSQNGGAGNTIYF. CDR3 coding DNA: TGTGCCAGCAGCCAAAACGGGGGGGCTGGAAACACCATATATTTT.